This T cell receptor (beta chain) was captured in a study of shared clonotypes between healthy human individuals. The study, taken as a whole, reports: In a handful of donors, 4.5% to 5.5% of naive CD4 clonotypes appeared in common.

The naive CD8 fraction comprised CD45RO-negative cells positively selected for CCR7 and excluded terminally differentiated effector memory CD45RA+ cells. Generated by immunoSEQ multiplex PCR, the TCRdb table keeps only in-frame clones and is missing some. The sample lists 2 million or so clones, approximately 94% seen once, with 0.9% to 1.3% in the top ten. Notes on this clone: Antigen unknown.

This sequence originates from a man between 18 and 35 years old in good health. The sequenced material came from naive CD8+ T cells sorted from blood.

The CDR3 DNA follows: TGTGCCAGCAGCTACGGTCTTAATGAGCAGTTCTTC. The encoded protein is CASSYGLNEQFF. The genes are TRBV5-4 and TRBJ2-1; D uncertain. The CDR3 length is 12 residues. Trimming pared 3 bases from V and 7 bases from J, leaving 8 bases between. Germline CDR1 SGHNT, CDR2 YYREEE (reference sequence).